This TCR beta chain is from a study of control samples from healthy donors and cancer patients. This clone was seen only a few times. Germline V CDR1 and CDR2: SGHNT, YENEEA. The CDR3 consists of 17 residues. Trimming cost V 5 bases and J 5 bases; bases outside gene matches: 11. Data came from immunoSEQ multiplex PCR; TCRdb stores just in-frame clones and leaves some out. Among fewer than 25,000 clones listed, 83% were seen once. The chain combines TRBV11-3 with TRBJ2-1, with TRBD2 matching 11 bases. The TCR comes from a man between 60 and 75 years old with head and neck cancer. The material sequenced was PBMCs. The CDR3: CASSGGSGTSGNNEQFF. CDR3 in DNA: TGTGCCAGCAGCGGAGGATCCGGGACTAGCGGAAACAATGAGCAGTTCTTC.